Following are 9 T cell receptor beta chains from one sample sequenced in a study of T cell clones after liver transplantation. TCRdb's copy holds only in-frame clones and misses some; the assay was immunoSEQ multiplex PCR. The table lists 70,000 or so clones, roughly nine tenths of them singletons. Sequenced here: CD4+ T cells from blood, sampled before liver transplant. All receptors come from a human donor who received a liver transplant.

V and J are TRBV6-5 and TRBJ2-2; possible D gene TRBD1, 5 bases. The CDR3 sequence is 13 residues long. The germline gives CDR1 MNHEY, CDR2 SVGAGI. V was pared by 6 bases and J by 4 bases, with 9 bases between. CDR3 in DNA: TGTGCCAGCAGAGACAGCTCCACCGGGGAGCTGTTTTTT. It codes for CASRDSSTGELFF.

The chain carries TRBV18 and TRBJ2-5; the D gene is possibly TRBD1 (6 bases). Germline CDR1 is KGHSH and CDR2 is LQKENI. The V end was cut by 5 bases, the J end by 4 bases, with 14 bases between. The CDR3 totals 14 residues. The CDR3 region is CASSRDTEGETQYF. The CDR3 nucleotides are TGTGCCAGCTCAAGGGACACCGAGGGAGAGACCCAGTACTTC.

Points on this clone: One end of the junction fails to match germline, which may point to a read error. DNA of the CDR3: TGTGCCAGCAGCGAAGTCTTATCCTGGACAGGGGGCAAGAACTATGGCTACACCTTC. This encodes CASSEVLSWTGGKNYGYTF. The chain couples TRBV6-1 to TRBJ1-2; TRBD1 agrees at 11 bases. The length of the CDR3 is 19 residues. The germline CDR1 and CDR2 sequences are MNHNS and SASEGT.

In its sample, this clone was seen once. The V gene is TRBV19, the J gene TRBJ2-5; 7 bases fit TRBD2. The CDR3 is 16 residues long. V shed 5 bases, J shed 5 bases, and the junction held 14 bases outside the gene matches. Germline-derived CDR1 and CDR2 are LNHDA and SQIVND (reference sequence). The CDR3 nucleotides are TGTGCCAGTAGTTTCCAGCTAGCGGAGGAAGCGGAGACCCAGTACTTC. Translation: CASSFQLAEEAETQYF.

J is TRBJ2-7 and V is TRBV2; 7 bases line up with TRBD1. This CDR3 contains 14 residues. The V gene's germline CDR1 is SNHLY and CDR2 FYNNEI. With 8 bases clipped from V and 3 bases from J, the junction kept 10 bases outside the gene matches. The CDR3, as DNA: TGTGCCAGCTTATTCGGGACAGAAGGCTACGAGCAGTACTTC. This sequence encodes CASLFGTEGYEQYF.

The chain carries TRBV5-1 and TRBJ2-7; D is perhaps TRBD1 (6 bases). Trimming cost V 4 bases and J 1 base, with 12 bases left between them. CDR1 and CDR2 from the germline V gene are SGHRS and YFSETQ. This CDR3 spans 14 amino acids. For the CDR3, the DNA is TGCGCCAGCAGCCACGGACAGCTTTCCTACGAGCAGTACTTC. Protein product: CASSHGQLSYEQYF.

The chain links TRBV5-6 to TRBJ1-1; weak D call: TRBD1 (6 bases). The CDR3 spans 15 residues. Germline V gene data show CDR1 as SGHDT and CDR2 as YYEEEE. V was shortened by 4 bases and J by 0 bases, with 13 bases between the two germline ends. CDR3 amino acids: CASSREGHLNTEAFF. The CDR3 coding sequence is TGTGCCAGCAGCCGTGAGGGACATTTGAACACTGAAGCTTTCTTT.

This clone was observed once. This chain joins TRBV5-5 and TRBJ2-7, with 7 bases identical to TRBD2. The CDR3 length is 15 residues. The V gene's germline CDR1 is SGHKS and CDR2 YYEKEE (reference sequence). With V trimmed by 0 bases and J by 5 bases, 8 bases remained unmatched. The CDR3 bases are TGTGCCAGCAGCTTGGAGGGCCTAGCGGTCAACGAGCAGTACTTC. Translation: CASSLEGLAVNEQYF.

The chain has TRBV18 and TRBJ2-7; 9 nucleotides agree with TRBD1. Germline V lookup: CDR1 KGHSH, CDR2 LQKENI. CDR3 length: 15 amino acids. The trim removed 2 bases at V and 3 bases at J, leaving 5 bases unmatched. The CDR3 sequence is CASSPGTGFNYEQYF. The CDR3 DNA is TGTGCCAGCTCACCAGGGACAGGGTTCAACTACGAGCAGTACTTC.